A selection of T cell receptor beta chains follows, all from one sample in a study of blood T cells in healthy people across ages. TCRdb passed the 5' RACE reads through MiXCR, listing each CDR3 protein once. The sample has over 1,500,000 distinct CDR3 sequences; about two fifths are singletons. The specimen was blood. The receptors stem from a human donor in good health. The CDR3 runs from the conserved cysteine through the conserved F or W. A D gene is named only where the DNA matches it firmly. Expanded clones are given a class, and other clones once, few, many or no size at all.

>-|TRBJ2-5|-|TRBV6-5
CASSHPSHGTKKETQYF
TGTGCCAGCAGTCACCCGTCCCACGGGACAAAAAAAGAGACCCAGTACTTC
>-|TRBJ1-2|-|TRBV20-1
CSADPGRGVGYTF
TGCAGTGCCGATCCGGGACGAGGTGTTGGCTACACCTTC
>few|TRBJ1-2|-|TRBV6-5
CASSYSDSFYGYTF
TGTGCCAGCAGTTACTCGGACAGTTTCTATGGCTACACCTTC
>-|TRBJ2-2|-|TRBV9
CASSVQSAGELFF
TGTGCCAGCAGCGTACAGAGCGCCGGGGAGCTGTTTTTT
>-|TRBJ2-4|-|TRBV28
CASSLILDSAKNIQYF
TGTGCCAGCAGTTTAATCTTGGACTCGGCCAAAAACATTCAGTACTTC
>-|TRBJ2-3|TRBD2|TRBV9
CASTRGSSGMADTQYF
TGTGCCAGCACCCGGGGAAGTAGCGGGATGGCAGATACGCAGTATTTT
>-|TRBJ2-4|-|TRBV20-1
CSASFIAKNIQYF
TGCAGTGCTAGCTTTATAGCCAAAAACATTCAGTACTTC
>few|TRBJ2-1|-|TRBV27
CASSWGYNNEQFF
TGTGCCAGCAGTTGGGGATACAACAATGAGCAGTTCTTC
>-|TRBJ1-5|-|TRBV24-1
CATSDSKSGGNQPQHF
TGTGCCACCAGTGACTCGAAATCGGGGGGTAATCAGCCCCAGCATTTT
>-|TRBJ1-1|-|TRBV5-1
CASGLLGMNTEAFF
TGCGCCAGCGGCTTGCTCGGTATGAATACTGAAGCTTTCTTT
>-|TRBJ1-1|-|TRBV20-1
CSAIQGGGVEAFF
TGCAGTGCTATTCAGGGAGGGGGAGTAGAAGCTTTCTTT
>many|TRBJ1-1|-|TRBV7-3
CASSPGQRNTEAFF
TGTGCCAGCAGCCCCGGACAGAGGAACACTGAAGCTTTCTTT
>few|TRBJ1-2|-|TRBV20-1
CSAQGRAGGYTF
TGCAGTGCTCAGGGACGGGCGGGTGGCTACACCTTC
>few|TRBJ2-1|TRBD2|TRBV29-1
CSVGRRLAGYNEQFF
TGCAGCGTTGGACGGAGGCTAGCGGGGTACAATGAGCAGTTCTTC
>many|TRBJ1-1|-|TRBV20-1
CSASYRNTEAFF
TGCAGTGCTAGTTACCGGAACACTGAAGCTTTCTTT
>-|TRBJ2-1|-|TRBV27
CASSPSHRVGEQFF
TGTGCCAGCAGTCCTTCTCACAGGGTGGGTGAGCAGTTCTTC
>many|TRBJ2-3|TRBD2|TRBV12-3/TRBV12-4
CASSLPGTSSDTQYF
TGTGCCAGCAGTTTGCCCGGGACTAGCTCAGATACGCAGTATTTT
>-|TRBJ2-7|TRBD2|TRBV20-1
CSARRAGGHEQYF
TGCAGTGCTAGGAGAGCGGGGGGACACGAGCAGTACTTC
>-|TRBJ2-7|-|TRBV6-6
CASSSLGVVSYEQYF
TGTGCCAGCAGTTCCTTGGGAGTAGTGAGCTACGAGCAGTACTTC
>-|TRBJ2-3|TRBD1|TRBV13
CASTKTGQGGTDTQYF
TGTGCCAGCACCAAAACTGGACAGGGTGGCACAGATACGCAGTATTTT
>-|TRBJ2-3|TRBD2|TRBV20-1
CSAPGTSGGAPDTQYF
TGCAGTGCTCCCGGGACTAGCGGGGGGGCCCCGGATACGCAGTATTTT
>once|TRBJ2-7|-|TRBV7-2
CASSAGQRDYEQYF
TGTGCCAGCAGCGCTGGACAGCGAGACTACGAGCAGTACTTC
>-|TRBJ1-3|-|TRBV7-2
CASSLDGVASGNTIYF
TGTGCCAGCAGCTTAGACGGGGTTGCTTCTGGAAACACCATATATTTT
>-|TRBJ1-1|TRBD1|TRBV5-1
CASSLAPGQEAFF
TGCGCCAGCAGCCTAGCCCCGGGACAGGAAGCTTTCTTT
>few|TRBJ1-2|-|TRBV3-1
CASSHQDSVYTF
TGTGCCAGCAGCCACCAGGACAGCGTCTACACCTTC
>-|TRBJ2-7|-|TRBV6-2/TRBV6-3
CASSYSRDHSSYEQYF
TGTGCCAGCAGTTACTCAAGGGACCATAGCTCCTACGAGCAGTACTTC
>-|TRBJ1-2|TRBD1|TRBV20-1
CSAQRDDRVYGYTF
TGCAGTGCGCAGAGGGACGACAGGGTCTATGGCTACACCTTC
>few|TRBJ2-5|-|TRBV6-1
CASSEARDRWETQYF
TGTGCCAGCAGTGAAGCACGAGACCGATGGGAGACCCAGTACTTC
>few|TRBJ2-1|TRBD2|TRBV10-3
CAISSTSGGRSSYNEQFF
TGTGCCATCAGCTCGACTAGCGGGGGCCGCAGCTCCTACAATGAGCAGTTCTTC
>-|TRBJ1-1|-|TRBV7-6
CASSLEAEMNTEAFF
TGTGCCAGCAGCTTAGAGGCCGAAATGAACACTGAAGCTTTCTTT
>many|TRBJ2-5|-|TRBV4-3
CASSPSWTVQETQYF
TGCGCCAGCAGCCCATCCTGGACTGTACAAGAGACCCAGTACTTC
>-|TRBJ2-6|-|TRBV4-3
CASSQEPRVSGANVLTF
TGCGCCAGCAGCCAAGAGCCCCGCGTCTCTGGGGCCAACGTCCTGACTTTC
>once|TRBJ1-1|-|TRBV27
CASFNPPGLLTEAFF
TGTGCCAGTTTTAACCCCCCTGGGCTGCTCACTGAAGCTTTCTTT
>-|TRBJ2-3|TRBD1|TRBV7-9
CASSLEGGWADTQYF
TGTGCCAGCAGCTTAGAAGGGGGCTGGGCAGATACGCAGTATTTT
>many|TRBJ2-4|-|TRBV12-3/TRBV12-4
CASRLSLGGNIQYF
TGTGCCAGCAGGCTTTCCCTAGGTGGAAACATTCAGTACTTC
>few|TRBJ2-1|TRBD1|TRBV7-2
CASSTEQGTYNEQFF
TGTGCCAGCAGCACAGAACAGGGGACCTACAATGAGCAGTTCTTC
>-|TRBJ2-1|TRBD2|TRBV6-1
CASGMRGSNEQFF
TGTGCCAGCGGAATGCGGGGGAGTAATGAGCAGTTCTTC
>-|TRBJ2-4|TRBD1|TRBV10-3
CAIRGDSLPVRQYF
TGTGCCATCAGGGGGGACAGCCTCCCGGTAAGGCAGTACTTC
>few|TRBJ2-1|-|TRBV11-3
CASSLAGQAYNEQFF
TGTGCCAGCAGCTTAGCAGGGCAAGCATACAATGAGCAGTTCTTC
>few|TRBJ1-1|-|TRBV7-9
CASSLHVVPNTEAFF
TGTGCCAGCAGCTTACATGTAGTCCCGAACACTGAAGCTTTCTTT
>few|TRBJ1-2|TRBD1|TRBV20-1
CSARATGANYGYTF
TGCAGTGCTAGAGCAACAGGGGCCAACTATGGCTACACCTTC
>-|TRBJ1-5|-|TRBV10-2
CASSGQLGSQPQHF
TGCGCCTCTTCGGGGCAGTTGGGTAGTCAGCCCCAGCATTTT
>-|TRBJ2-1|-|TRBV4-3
CASSQDLGVGYNEQFF
TGCGCCAGCAGCCAAGACCTGGGGGTAGGGTACAATGAGCAGTTCTTC
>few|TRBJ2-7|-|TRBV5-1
CASSLAGVDWSEQYF
TGCGCCAGCAGCTTGGCCGGGGTAGATTGGTCCGAGCAGTACTTC
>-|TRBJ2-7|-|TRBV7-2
CASSLEGRGQQYF
TGTGCCAGCAGCTTAGAGGGCCGGGGACAGCAGTACTTC
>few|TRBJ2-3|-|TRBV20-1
CSARGASSADTQYF
TGCAGTGCTAGAGGGGCCTCTTCCGCAGATACGCAGTATTTT
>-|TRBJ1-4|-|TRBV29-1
CSVEGVLGEKLFF
TGCAGCGTTGAGGGCGTTTTGGGAGAAAAACTGTTTTTT
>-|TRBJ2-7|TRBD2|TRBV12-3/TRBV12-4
CASSFGGGGYEQYF
TGTGCCAGCAGTTTTGGCGGCGGGGGCTACGAGCAGTACTTC